Below, 16 T cell receptor beta chains from the same sample are listed, as sequenced in a study of metastatic and nonmetastatic thyroid tumors. TCRdb re-processed the PCR reads through MiXCR. This sample has about 14,000 clones, with approximately 32% found just once. There were no patients who had received any treatment before thyroid surgery. Sequenced: tumor tissue. The receptors derive from a female donor with papillary thyroid cancer or a benign thyroid nodule (not recorded which). Some clones in this sample may be carry-over from other donors' samples.

The V call is TRBV5-1, the J call TRBJ2-7; D not certain. This CDR3 comprises 13 residues. The ends were cut back, 3 bases at V and 2 bases at J, with 9 bases in the middle. Germline assignment: CDR1 SGHRS and CDR2 YFSETQ. The CDR3 sequence is CASSSDGTYEQYF. The CDR3 DNA sequence: TGCGCCAGCAGCTCGGACGGCACCTACGAGCAGTACTTC.

Many counts were recorded for this clone. J is TRBJ1-1 and V is TRBV20-1, with D unclear. V lost 6 bases and J lost 10, with 15 bases in between. The CDR3 is made up of 11 amino acids. Germline CDR1 DFQATT, CDR2 SNEGSKA (reference sequence). CDR3 sequence reads: CSAEGRIGAFF. The DNA for the CDR3 is TGCAGTGCCGAAGGGCGGATCGGAGCTTTCTTT.

This clone was seen repeatedly, ten times or more. J is TRBJ2-2 and V is TRBV19, with 8 bases fitting TRBD2. The CDR3 consists of 13 residues. Trimming removed 8 bases from V and 5 bases from J; junction bases left unmatched: 4. Germline V gene lookup returns CDR1 LNHDA and CDR2 SQIVND (reference sequence). The CDR3 DNA reads TGTGCCAGTGGACTAGCCCTGACCGGGGAGCTGTTTTTT. It encodes CASGLALTGELFF.

This clone appeared a few times. This chain links TRBV5-1 with TRBJ1-6; D unresolved. The V gene lost 3 bases and the J gene lost 7 bases, with 20 bases spanning the gap. Germline-derived CDR1 and CDR2 are SGHRS and YFSETQ. The CDR3 loop spans 17 amino acids. The CDR3 DNA reads TGCGCCAGCAGCTCTCTGGCCCTGGGCACCGGCAATTCACCCCTCCACTTT. Its protein product is CASSSLALGTGNSPLHF.

This clone appeared many times. CDR3 bases: TGCAGTGCTAGGTCCCCGAGGAGTGGCGGGGGTTCGGAGACCCAGTACTTC. This encodes CSARSPRSGGGSETQYF. The chain carries TRBV20-1 and TRBJ2-5; 7 bases are shared with TRBD2. V trimming: 3 bases; J trimming: 5 bases; junction bases outside the gene matches: 18. The CDR3 runs to 17 residues. From germline, CDR1 is DFQATT and CDR2 SNEGSKA (reference sequence).

Many counts were recorded for this clone. V gene TRBV12-3 or TRBV12-4 combines with J gene TRBJ1-5, with 8 positions matching TRBD1. The CDR3 has 14 amino acids. V was pared by 5 bases and J by 8 bases, with 8 bases of the junction left unmatched. The CDR3 protein is CASSLGAGGEPQHF. In DNA, the CDR3 is TGTGCCAGCAGTCTAGGGGCAGGGGGCGAGCCCCAGCATTTT.

Turning to this clone: The junction differs from germline at one of its ends, possibly a read error. This chain joins TRBV12-3 or TRBV12-4 and TRBJ1-5; tentative D call: TRBD1 (5 bases). CDR3 length equals 13 residues. In nucleotides, the CDR3 is TGTGCCAGCAGTCTGGGACCTGATCATCCCCAGCATTTT. Protein: CASSLGPDHPQHF.

The CDR3 protein is CASSPRGGSKGYTF. The CDR3 bases are TGTGCCAGCTCACCCCGAGGGGGGAGTAAAGGCTACACCTTC. V is TRBV18 and J is TRBJ1-2; tentatively, D is TRBD1 (6 bases). The CDR3 is made up of 14 amino acids. The V and J ends lost 3 bases and 8 bases respectively, with 16 bases between them. CDR1 KGHSH and CDR2 LQKENI come from the germline V gene.

The J gene is TRBJ1-6, the V gene TRBV20-1; 7 bases align to TRBD1. The CDR3 runs to 15 residues. V gave up 3 bases and J gave up 7 bases; unmatched junction bases: 9. Germline CDR1 and CDR2: DFQATT and SNEGSKA (reference sequence). This CDR3 reads CSASRGGGFNSPLHF. CDR3 in DNA: TGCAGTGCTAGTAGGGGAGGGGGCTTCAATTCACCCCTCCACTTT.

The chain couples TRBV20-1 to TRBJ2-7, with TRBD2 identical over 9 bases. The length of the CDR3 is 13 residues. Germline CDR1 is DFQATT and CDR2 is SNEGSKA (reference sequence). J was trimmed by 4 bases and V by 1 base; bases with no gene match: 2. DNA for the CDR3: TGCAGTGCTAGAGGACTAGCGGATTACGAGCAGTACTTC. Its translation: CSARGLADYEQYF.

This clone was found a few times. V and J are TRBV20-1 and TRBJ2-1; D may be TRBD1 or TRBD2 (5 bases each). Germline loops: CDR1 DFQATT, CDR2 SNEGSKA (reference sequence). This CDR3 has 14 residues. V gave up 4 bases and J gave up 5 bases, with 15 bases separating them. Here the CDR3 reads CSAIWDVWHNEQFF. DNA of the CDR3: TGCAGTGCTATTTGGGACGTCTGGCACAATGAGCAGTTCTTC.

This clone occurred a few times. A junction boundary mismatches the germline segment, possibly from a read error. The J gene is TRBJ2-7, the V gene TRBV2, with TRBD1 as a possible D gene (6 bases). CDR3 size: 14 residues. Germline V gives CDR1 SNHLY, CDR2 FYNNEI. Here the CDR3 reads CVSSDVPSTGEQYF. The CDR3 DNA is TGTGTCAGCAGTGACGTACCTAGCACAGGGGAGCAGTACTTC.

The CDR3 sequence: CASIKGRHGHEQYF. The CDR3 coding sequence is TGTGCCAGCATCAAGGGGCGACATGGCCACGAGCAGTACTTC. V usage is TRBV7-3 and J usage is TRBJ2-7; D is possibly TRBD1 (5 bases). The germline V gene encodes CDR1 SGHTA and CDR2 FQGTGA. This CDR3 spans 14 amino acids. Trimming took 7 bases from V and 5 from J, leaving 18 bases between them.

This clone has only a few counts. The rearrangement joins TRBV2 to TRBJ1-4, with D unclear. CDR3 length: 15 residues. Germline CDR1 is SNHLY and CDR2 is FYNNEI. V lost 7 bases and J 8 bases, leaving 20 bases between the germline ends. The CDR3 loop reads CASIRRTAGSEKLFF. In DNA form, the CDR3 reads TGTGCCAGCATTCGGCGGACCGCTGGGAGCGAAAAACTGTTTTTT.

The rearrangement links TRBV4-2 to TRBJ1-1; D not resolved. The CDR3 consists of 17 residues. Trimming pared 4 bases from V and 0 bases from J, leaving 18 bases between. Per germline, CDR1 LGHNA and CDR2 YNFKEQ. The CDR3 DNA sequence: TGTGCCAGCAGCCCGACCCCCAGGACCGGGATGAACACTGAAGCTTTCTTT. Translation gives CASSPTPRTGMNTEAFF.

V and J are TRBV7-8 and TRBJ1-1; TRBD1 aligns across 7 bases. Looked up from germline, CDR1 is SGHVS and CDR2 is FQNEAQ. This CDR3 spans 18 amino acids. V trimming: 3 bases; J trimming: 1 base; junction bases outside the gene matches: 14. CDR3 sequence reads: CASSFRGAGRAPNTEAFF. As DNA, the CDR3 is TGTGCCAGCAGCTTCAGGGGGGCAGGGAGAGCTCCGAACACTGAAGCTTTCTTT.